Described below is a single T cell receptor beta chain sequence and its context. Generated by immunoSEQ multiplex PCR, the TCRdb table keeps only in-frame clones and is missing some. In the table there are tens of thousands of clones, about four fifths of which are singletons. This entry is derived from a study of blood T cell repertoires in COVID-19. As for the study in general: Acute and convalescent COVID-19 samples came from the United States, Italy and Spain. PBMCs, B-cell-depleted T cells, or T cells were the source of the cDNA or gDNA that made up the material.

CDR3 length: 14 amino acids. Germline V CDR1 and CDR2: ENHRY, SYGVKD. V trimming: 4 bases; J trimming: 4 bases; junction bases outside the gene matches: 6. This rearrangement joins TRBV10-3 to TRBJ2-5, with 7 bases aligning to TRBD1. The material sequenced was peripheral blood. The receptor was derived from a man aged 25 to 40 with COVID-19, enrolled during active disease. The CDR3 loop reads CAISGSTGIETQYF. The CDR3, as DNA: TGTGCCATCAGTGGTTCGACAGGGATAGAGACCCAGTACTTC.